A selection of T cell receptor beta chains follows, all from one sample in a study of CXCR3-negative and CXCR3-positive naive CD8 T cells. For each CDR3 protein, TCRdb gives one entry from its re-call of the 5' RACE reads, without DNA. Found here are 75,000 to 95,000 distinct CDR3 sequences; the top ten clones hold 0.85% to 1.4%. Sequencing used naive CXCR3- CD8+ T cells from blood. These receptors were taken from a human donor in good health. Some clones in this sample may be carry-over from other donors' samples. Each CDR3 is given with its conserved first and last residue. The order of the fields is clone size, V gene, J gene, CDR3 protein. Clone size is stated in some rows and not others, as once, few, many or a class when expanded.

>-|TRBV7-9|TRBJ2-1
CASRPAGYNEQFF
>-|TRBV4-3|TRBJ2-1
CASSQDAAGEQFF
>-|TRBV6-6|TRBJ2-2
CASSLRLAGSPNGELFF
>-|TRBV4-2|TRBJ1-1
CASSIAGQEFMNAEAFF
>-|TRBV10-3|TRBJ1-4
CAIFDRKTEKLFF
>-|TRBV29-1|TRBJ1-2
CSAPSLGDVSYGYTF
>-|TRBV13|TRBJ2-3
CASSPGRPTSPDTQYF
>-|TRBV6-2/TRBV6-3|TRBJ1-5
CASSYSEGSQPQHF
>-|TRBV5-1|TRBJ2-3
CASSLEDHTDTQYF
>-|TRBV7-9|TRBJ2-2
CASSLALNGELFF
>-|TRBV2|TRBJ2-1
CASSGSRGGSYNEQFF
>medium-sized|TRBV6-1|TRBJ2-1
CASSEVDRVGYSEQFF
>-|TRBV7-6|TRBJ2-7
CASSFDRGAYEQYF
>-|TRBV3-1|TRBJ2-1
CASSQDKDRGFYNEQFF
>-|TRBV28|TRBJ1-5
CASSLSHQPQHF
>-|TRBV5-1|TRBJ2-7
CASSRQGPYEQYF
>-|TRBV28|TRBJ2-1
CASSPLTSQGALRNEQFF
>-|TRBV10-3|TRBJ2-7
CAISDDDSYEQYF
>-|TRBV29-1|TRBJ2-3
CSVEGGHLNTDTQYF
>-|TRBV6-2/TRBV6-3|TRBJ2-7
CASGYLGQEISYEQYF
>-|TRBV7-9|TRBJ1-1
CASSSVGGTEAFF
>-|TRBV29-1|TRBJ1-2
CSVIGGGNGYTF
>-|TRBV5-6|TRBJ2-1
CASSHRLAPYNEQFF
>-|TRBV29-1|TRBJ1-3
CSVETGNGNTIYF
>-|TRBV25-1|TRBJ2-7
CASSECRQSLGRYEQYF
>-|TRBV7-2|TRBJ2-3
CASSSDPMLAGGPADTQYF
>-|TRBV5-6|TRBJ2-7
CASSFVGYEQYF
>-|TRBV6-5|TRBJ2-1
CASSYSGPDDEQFF
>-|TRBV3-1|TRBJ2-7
CASSRGLAGNYEQYF
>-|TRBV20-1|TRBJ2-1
CSAARESSLRSYNEQFF
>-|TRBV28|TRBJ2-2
CASSLLRLAPNTGELFF
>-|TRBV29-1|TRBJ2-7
CSAESNYYEQYF
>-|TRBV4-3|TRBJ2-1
CASSQYTGSYNEQFF
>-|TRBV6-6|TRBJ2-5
CASSPGTYMGETQYF
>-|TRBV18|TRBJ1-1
CASSPGWTGMNTEAFF
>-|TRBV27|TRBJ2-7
CASSLSAGKTYEQYF
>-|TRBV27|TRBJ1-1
CASSLQGEENTEAFF
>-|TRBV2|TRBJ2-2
CASRPLSGELFF
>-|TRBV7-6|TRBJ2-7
CASSPGLAGGVYEQYF
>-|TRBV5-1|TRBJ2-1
CASSPRLGDEQFF
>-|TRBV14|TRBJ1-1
CASSQDLRVSKAFF
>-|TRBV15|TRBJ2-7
CATSSDGHTYEQYF
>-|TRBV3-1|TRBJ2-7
CASSPGWSYEQYF
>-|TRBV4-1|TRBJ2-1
CASSQDALQDNEQFF
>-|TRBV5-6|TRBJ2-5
CASSSGPKGGAQYF
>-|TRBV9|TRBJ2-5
CASSSKAGPNQETQYF
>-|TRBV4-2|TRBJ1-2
CASSPPPSGEGYTF
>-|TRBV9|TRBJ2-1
CASSVEKGGSSYNEQFF
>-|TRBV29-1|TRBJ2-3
CSVESVFSEVTDTQYF
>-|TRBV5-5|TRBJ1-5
CASSRTGVDQPQHF
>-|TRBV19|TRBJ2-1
CASSIFGLDFHNEQFF
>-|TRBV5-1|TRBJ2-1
CASSYLTGDEQFF
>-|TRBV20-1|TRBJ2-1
CSARSYRSYNEQFF
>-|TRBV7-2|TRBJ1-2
CASSLEWGNYGYTF
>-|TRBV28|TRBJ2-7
CASSLLGTYEQYF
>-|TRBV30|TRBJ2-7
CAWSVEVGEQYF